This passage covers 5 T cell receptor beta chains from one sample sequenced in a study of metastatic and nonmetastatic thyroid tumors. Through MiXCR, TCRdb re-clonotyped the PCR reads. The top ten hold 9.5% to 10% of the sample, which has under 45,000 clones, 25% to 35% seen once. The entire patient cohort was treatment-naive prior to thyroid surgery. Sequencing was done on a sample of blood. Receptor source: a male donor with papillary thyroid cancer or a benign thyroid nodule (not recorded which). Some clones in this sample may be carry-over from other donors' samples.

At least ten counts were recorded for this clone. The rearrangement links TRBV7-8 to TRBJ2-1; D is perhaps TRBD1 (5 bases). CDR1 is SGHVS and CDR2 is FQNEAQ in the germline V gene. The CDR3 runs to 16 residues. The ends were cut back, 0 bases at V and 6 bases at J, with 15 bases in the middle. In DNA form, the CDR3 reads TGTGCCAGCAGCTTAGCGCAGGTCAGGGATCTCAATGAGCAGTTCTTC. Protein sequence: CASSLAQVRDLNEQFF. The full variable domain, completed using reference TRBV7-8 and TRBJ2-1, is GAGVSQSPRYKVAKRGQDVALRCDPISGHVSLFWYQQALGQGPEFLTYFQNEAQLDKSGLPSDRFFAERPEGSVSTLKIQRTQQEDSAVYLCASSLAQVRDLNEQFFGPGTRLTVL.

There are a few counts of this clone. This sequence joins TRBV11-2 and TRBJ2-1; D uncertain. V was clipped by 5 bases and J by 10 bases, with 12 bases between them. Germline V gives CDR1 SGHAT, CDR2 FQNNGV. The length of the CDR3 is 12 residues. Here the CDR3 reads CASSQHLREQFF. The CDR3 bases are TGTGCCAGCAGCCAACATCTCAGGGAGCAGTTCTTC.

Ten or more counts support this clone. This rearrangement joins TRBV7-8 to TRBJ2-3; 15 nucleotides line up with TRBD2. CDR3 length equals 16 residues. Germline lookup yields CDR1 SGHVS and CDR2 FQNEAQ. V was clipped by 5 bases and J by 4 bases; unmatched bases: 4. In DNA form, the CDR3 reads TGTGCCAGCAGCACCGGACTAGCGGGAGGGTCAGATACGCAGTATTTT. Encoded protein: CASSTGLAGGSDTQYF. Based on the CDR3 plus reference TRBV7-8 and TRBJ2-3, the full variable domain is GAGVSQSPRYKVAKRGQDVALRCDPISGHVSLFWYQQALGQGPEFLTYFQNEAQLDKSGLPSDRFFAERPEGSVSTLKIQRTQQEDSAVYLCASSTGLAGGSDTQYFGPGTRLTVL.

Points on this clone: Compared with germline, one end of the junction differs, possibly owing to a read error. The chain joins TRBV7-2 to TRBJ1-3; 8 bases are a match to TRBD1. CDR1 is SGHTA and CDR2 is FQGNSA in the germline V gene. The CDR3 loop spans 17 amino acids. In DNA form, the CDR3 reads TGTGCCAGCAGCCTAGCGTTTCAGGGGGCGTCTGGAAACACCATATATTTT. Translated: CASSLAFQGASGNTIYF.

This chain links TRBV7-9 with TRBJ1-2, with 7 bases lining up with TRBD1. After removal of 4 bases from V and 0 bases from J, the junction contained 5 bases not matched to a gene. The CDR3 contains 15 residues. CDR1 SEHNR and CDR2 FQNEAQ come from the germline V gene (reference sequence). The CDR3 is CASSSRGQANYGYTF. The CDR3 DNA reads as TGTGCCAGCAGCTCGCGAGGACAGGCTAACTATGGCTACACCTTC.